The rows below give T cell receptor beta chains drawn from one sample of a study of blood T cell repertoires in COVID-19. Repertoires were generated with immunoSEQ multiplex PCR, while TCRdb's copy carries only in-frame clones and drops some. Of roughly 130,000 clones in the sample, approximately 80% were seen once. What was sequenced was peripheral blood. The receptor set was obtained from a man aged 65-85 years with acute or convalescent COVID-19. Both conserved end residues are part of each CDR3. Fields, in order: CDR3 DNA, CDR3 protein, V gene, J gene, clone size, D gene, CDR3 length. D genes are given only for firm matches. Clone size is stated in some rows and not others, as once, few, many or a class when expanded.

cdr3_nt: TGTGCCAGCATGGGCTCGCGGGGGGGCCGTGTAGATACGCAGTATTTT; cdr3_aa: CASMGSRGGRVDTQYF; v_call: TRBV2; j_call: TRBJ2-3; clone_size: -; d_call: TRBD2; cdr3_length: 16
cdr3_nt: TGTGCCAGCAGTTTCCCCGGACAGGTCTCGGGCTACACCTTC; cdr3_aa: CASSFPGQVSGYTF; v_call: TRBV28; j_call: TRBJ1-2; clone_size: once; d_call: TRBD1; cdr3_length: 14
cdr3_nt: TGTGCCAGTAGTATGTCGGGGTTCACTGAAGCTTTCTTT; cdr3_aa: CASSMSGFTEAFF; v_call: TRBV19; j_call: TRBJ1-1; clone_size: -; d_call: -; cdr3_length: 13
cdr3_nt: TGTGCCAGCAGTGAACGGCAGGGGACGAACACTGAAGCTTTCTTT; cdr3_aa: CASSERQGTNTEAFF; v_call: TRBV6-1; j_call: TRBJ1-1; clone_size: -; d_call: -; cdr3_length: 15
cdr3_nt: TGTGCCAGCAGCGTCGGGACACCGGTAAATTCACCCCTCCACTTT; cdr3_aa: CASSVGTPVNSPLHF; v_call: TRBV7-2; j_call: TRBJ1-6; clone_size: -; d_call: -; cdr3_length: 15
cdr3_nt: TGTGCCAGCAGCAGACGTGGGGGGGGGACTGAAGCTTTCTTT; cdr3_aa: CASSRRGGGTEAFF; v_call: TRBV7-2; j_call: TRBJ1-1; clone_size: -; d_call: -; cdr3_length: 14
cdr3_nt: TGTGCCAGCACGCTAGATGCGACGCAGTATTTT; cdr3_aa: CASTLDATQYF; v_call: TRBV6-6; j_call: TRBJ2-3; clone_size: -; d_call: -; cdr3_length: 11
cdr3_nt: TGTGCCAGCAGGTGGGAGGTCGAGGAAAAACTGTTTTTT; cdr3_aa: CASRWEVEEKLFF; v_call: TRBV7-9; j_call: TRBJ1-4; clone_size: few; d_call: -; cdr3_length: 13
cdr3_nt: TGTGCCAGCAGTGTGGGACAGGGGGCTTACGAGCAGTACTTC; cdr3_aa: CASSVGQGAYEQYF; v_call: TRBV2; j_call: TRBJ2-7; clone_size: -; d_call: TRBD1; cdr3_length: 14
cdr3_nt: TGTGCCAGCAGTCGTCCAGGGTCCTCCTACGAGCAGTACTTC; cdr3_aa: CASSRPGSSYEQYF; v_call: TRBV6-5; j_call: TRBJ2-7; clone_size: -; d_call: -; cdr3_length: 14
cdr3_nt: TGTGCCAGCACAAAAGGACAGGGTAAATTCCCGAACACCGGGGAGCTGTTTTTT; cdr3_aa: CASTKGQGKFPNTGELFF; v_call: TRBV28; j_call: TRBJ2-2; clone_size: -; d_call: TRBD1; cdr3_length: 18
cdr3_nt: TGCGCCAGCAGCTTGGGTCCAGAATCTAACTATGGCTACACCTTC; cdr3_aa: CASSLGPESNYGYTF; v_call: TRBV5-1; j_call: TRBJ1-2; clone_size: -; d_call: -; cdr3_length: 15
cdr3_nt: TGTGCCAGCAGTCCCGGGGGGGCCTATGGCTACACCTTC; cdr3_aa: CASSPGGAYGYTF; v_call: TRBV27; j_call: TRBJ1-2; clone_size: -; d_call: -; cdr3_length: 13
cdr3_nt: TGTGCCAGCAGACGATTCAGGGGTGGCTACACCTTC; cdr3_aa: CASRRFRGGYTF; v_call: TRBV12-3/TRBV12-4; j_call: TRBJ1-2; clone_size: -; d_call: -; cdr3_length: 12
cdr3_nt: TGTGCCAGCAGCAGGTCGACAGGAAACACCATATATTTT; cdr3_aa: CASSRSTGNTIYF; v_call: TRBV5-5; j_call: TRBJ1-3; clone_size: -; d_call: -; cdr3_length: 13
cdr3_nt: TGTGCCAGCAGAGGACAGACTGTTTACACCTTC; cdr3_aa: CASRGQTVYTF; v_call: TRBV25-1; j_call: TRBJ1-2; clone_size: -; d_call: -; cdr3_length: 11
cdr3_nt: TGTGCCAGTTTCCGAGGTATATCCTACAATGAGCAGTTCTTC; cdr3_aa: CASFRGISYNEQFF; v_call: TRBV7-9; j_call: TRBJ2-1; clone_size: few; d_call: -; cdr3_length: 14
cdr3_nt: TGTGCCAGCAGTGGAGCCCTGGGACAGTATCAGCCCCAGCATTTT; cdr3_aa: CASSGALGQYQPQHF; v_call: TRBV2; j_call: TRBJ1-5; clone_size: -; d_call: TRBD1; cdr3_length: 15
cdr3_nt: TGTGCCAGTAGTATTTCCGACAGGTCAAGGTCCGAACTCCAGAACACTGAAGCTTTCTTT; cdr3_aa: CASSISDRSRSELQNTEAFF; v_call: TRBV19; j_call: TRBJ1-1; clone_size: few; d_call: -; cdr3_length: 20
cdr3_nt: TGTGCCAGCAGCTTAGGGGCTGTCTCCTACAATGAGCAGTTCTTC; cdr3_aa: CASSLGAVSYNEQFF; v_call: TRBV7-2; j_call: TRBJ2-1; clone_size: -; d_call: -; cdr3_length: 15
cdr3_nt: TGTGCCAGCAGCTTCGGAGCGGGGGAGGATACGCAGTATTTT; cdr3_aa: CASSFGAGEDTQYF; v_call: TRBV3-1/TRBV3-2; j_call: TRBJ2-3; clone_size: -; d_call: TRBD2; cdr3_length: 14
cdr3_nt: TGCAGCGTTGACAGGGGATCTGGCTACACCTTC; cdr3_aa: CSVDRGSGYTF; v_call: TRBV29-1; j_call: TRBJ1-2; clone_size: few; d_call: -; cdr3_length: 11
cdr3_nt: TGTGCCAGCAGCTTAGTCCAGAACTCCTACGAGCAGTACTTC; cdr3_aa: CASSLVQNSYEQYF; v_call: TRBV7-8; j_call: TRBJ2-7; clone_size: -; d_call: -; cdr3_length: 14
cdr3_nt: TGTGCCAGCAGCGTAGGGCAAATTAATTCACCCCTCCACTTT; cdr3_aa: CASSVGQINSPLHF; v_call: TRBV9; j_call: TRBJ1-6; clone_size: few; d_call: -; cdr3_length: 14
cdr3_nt: TGCAGTGCTAGCCCAGGGGTTGGCTACACCTTC; cdr3_aa: CSASPGVGYTF; v_call: TRBV20-1; j_call: TRBJ1-2; clone_size: -; d_call: -; cdr3_length: 11
cdr3_nt: TGTGCCAGCAGCTTGGATGCGAAGGGGGCTGGGCAGTACTTC; cdr3_aa: CASSLDAKGAGQYF; v_call: TRBV5-4; j_call: TRBJ2-5; clone_size: -; d_call: TRBD1; cdr3_length: 14
cdr3_nt: TGTGCCAGCAGCCGACAGGGACAGGGGTTGAACACTGAAGCTTTCTTT; cdr3_aa: CASSRQGQGLNTEAFF; v_call: TRBV7-8; j_call: TRBJ1-1; clone_size: many; d_call: TRBD1; cdr3_length: 16
cdr3_nt: TGTGCCAGCAGCTTAGCGTTGGGGCAGGGCAACACCGGGGAGCTGTTTTTT; cdr3_aa: CASSLALGQGNTGELFF; v_call: TRBV7-9; j_call: TRBJ2-2; clone_size: -; d_call: -; cdr3_length: 17
cdr3_nt: TGCAGCGTTGTTTTGGAGGGCCTCGGCTACACCTTC; cdr3_aa: CSVVLEGLGYTF; v_call: TRBV29-1; j_call: TRBJ1-2; clone_size: -; d_call: -; cdr3_length: 12
cdr3_nt: TGTGCCATCAGCGCACAGGGGGCTTCCTACGAGCAGTACTTC; cdr3_aa: CAISAQGASYEQYF; v_call: TRBV10-3; j_call: TRBJ2-7; clone_size: -; d_call: TRBD1; cdr3_length: 14
cdr3_nt: TGTGCCAGCAGCCCTTTTGATCTGGACAGCCAGGGAAATGAAAAACTGTTTTTT; cdr3_aa: CASSPFDLDSQGNEKLFF; v_call: TRBV7-8; j_call: TRBJ1-4; clone_size: -; d_call: -; cdr3_length: 18
cdr3_nt: TGCGCCAGCAACGACAGGGGAGAGGGAACCGGGGAGCTGTTTTTT; cdr3_aa: CASNDRGEGTGELFF; v_call: TRBV5-1; j_call: TRBJ2-2; clone_size: -; d_call: TRBD1; cdr3_length: 15